What follows describes a single T cell receptor beta chain. No antigen is known for it. TCRdb's copy holds only in-frame clones and misses some; the assay was immunoSEQ multiplex PCR. The sample shows 80,000 to 100,000 clones, approximately 88% of them seen only once. V gave up 4 bases and J gave up 5 bases; unmatched junction bases: 4. The CDR3 sequence is 16 residues long. Per germline, CDR1 SEHNR and CDR2 FQNEAQ (reference sequence). This entry belongs to a study of cytomegalovirus exposure and HLA in healthy donors. General observations from the study: Rarity characterized most TCR sequences, yet some public TCRs appeared in many donors. In vitro experiments confirmed that a few CMV-associated chains were specific for CMV antigens.

Sequenced material: PBMCs. This TCR was sampled from a woman aged 25 to 39 in good health and CMV-seronegative. The gene calls are TRBV7-9 and TRBJ2-5, with 16 bases that match TRBD2. The CDR3, as DNA: TGTGCCAGCAGCTCCCCGGGACTAGCGGGGGGGGAGACCCAGTACTTC. Its protein is CASSSPGLAGGETQYF.